Included here is one T cell receptor (beta chain) sequence, with context. This sample stems from a study of blood T cell repertoires in COVID-19. Study at large: Samples taken during acute and convalescent COVID-19 were collected in the United States, Italy and Spain.

V was trimmed by 6 bases and J by 5 bases, leaving 19 bases between them. The CDR3 length is 15 residues. Germline CDR1 reads MNHEY; CDR2 reads SMNVEV (reference sequence). TCRdb's table, derived via immunoSEQ multiplex PCR, lists solely in-frame clones and lacks some. Seen here are about 280,000 clones, approximately 86% observed once, and the top ten hold 2% to 2.5%. The rearrangement links TRBV27 to TRBJ2-5; perhaps TRBD2 as D (6 bases). This clonotype originated in a woman in her 30s who had recovered from COVID-19. Sequencing used peripheral blood. The CDR3 bases are TGTGCCAGCAGCCAACAACCGGGACTGGGGGAGACCCAGTACTTC. Translation: CASSQQPGLGETQYF.